Presented here are 25 T cell receptor beta chains from one specimen sequenced in a study of CD8 T cells in ankylosing spondylitis. Study results and caveats: Characteristic, it appeared, of ankylosing spondylitis blood was a TCR beta motif of roughly eight highly homologous variants.

Their antigens remain unidentified. TCRdb analysed the 5' RACE reads with MiXCR anew, one entry per CDR3 protein. The sample lists over 400,000 distinct CDR3 sequences, roughly a quarter occurring once. The sequenced sample was blood, either unsorted or a sorted T cell fraction (not recorded which). The source of these receptors is a male donor with ankylosing spondylitis.

The chain joins TRBV4-1 to TRBJ2-5; D not resolved. The CDR3 has 15 amino acids. V lost 1 base and J 2 bases, leaving 11 bases between the germline ends. In germline, CDR1 is MGHRA, CDR2 YSYEKL. CDR3 protein: CASSQGLGLQETQYF. The CDR3 DNA is TGCGCCAGCAGCCAAGGTTTAGGGTTGCAAGAGACCCAGTACTTC.

V usage is TRBV29-1 and J usage is TRBJ2-1; D is ambiguous. V gave up 3 bases and J gave up 3 bases, with 6 bases separating them. The CDR3 totals 12 residues. Germline loops: CDR1 SQVTM, CDR2 ANQGSEA. This CDR3 reads CSVDFGYNEQFF. Written as DNA, the CDR3 is TGCAGCGTTGATTTCGGCTACAATGAGCAGTTCTTC.

The chain combines TRBV3-1 with TRBJ1-1, with 7 bases aligning to TRBD1. The trim removed 4 bases at V and 8 bases at J, leaving 7 bases unmatched. Germline loops: CDR1 LGHDT, CDR2 YNNKEL (reference sequence). This CDR3 spans 13 amino acids. Here the CDR3 reads CASSLRGGLEAFF. The CDR3 DNA reads TGTGCCAGCAGCCTCAGGGGGGGCTTAGAAGCTTTCTTT.

This clonotype came up many times. The chain combines TRBV27 with TRBJ1-1; D ambiguous. From germline, CDR1 is MNHEY and CDR2 SMNVEV (reference sequence). The V end was cut by 6 bases, the J end by 4 bases, with 24 bases between. The CDR3 has 17 amino acids. The CDR3 DNA reads as TGTGCCAGCAGCCAACGGGGAGTGGCGCCTCGACGCACTGAAGCTTTCTTT. Its protein product is CASSQRGVAPRRTEAFF.

This clonotype was counted between two and nine times. The chain couples TRBV7-9 to TRBJ2-2, with D possibly matching TRBD1 (6 bases). The germline CDR1 and CDR2 sequences are SEHNR and FQNEAQ (reference sequence). The CDR3 is 15 residues long. V lost 5 bases to trimming and J lost 3 bases, with 13 bases between them. CDR3 amino acids: CASSGRTVYTGELFF. The DNA for the CDR3 is TGTGCCAGCAGCGGACGGACAGTTTACACCGGGGAGCTGTTTTTT. The entire variable domain, with the rest obtained from reference TRBV7-9 and TRBJ2-2, is as follows: DTGVSQNPRHKITKRGQNVTFRCDPISEHNRLYWYRQTLGQGPEFLTYFQNEAQLEKSRLLSDRFSAERPKGSFSTLEIQRTEQGDSAMYLCASSGRTVYTGELFFGEGSRLTVL.

CDR3 coding DNA: TGTGCCAGCACTATTGCAGGTTTAAGAGGTGAAGCTTTCTTT. Its translation: CASTIAGLRGEAFF. The rearrangement uses TRBV6-2 or TRBV6-3 and TRBJ1-1; D is undetermined. Trimming removed 7 bases from V and 7 bases from J, with 19 bases in between. The CDR3 contains 14 residues. From germline, CDR1 is MNHEY and CDR2 SVGEGT.

This chain connects TRBV27 to TRBJ2-3; a weak D match, TRBD2 (6 bases). V lost 2 bases, J lost 1 base, and 10 bases lay in between. The CDR3 has 15 amino acids. From germline, CDR1 is MNHEY and CDR2 SMNVEV (reference sequence). CDR3 sequence: CASSLAGWGTDTQYF. CDR3 in DNA: TGTGCCAGCAGTTTAGCGGGATGGGGCACAGATACGCAGTATTTT.

The chain is built from TRBV20-1 and TRBJ2-5, with TRBD2 identical over 12 bases. The ends lost 6 bases at V and 5 bases at J; junction bases unmatched: 10. Looked up from germline, CDR1 is DFQATT and CDR2 is SNEGSKA (reference sequence). The CDR3 extends over 15 amino acids. CDR3 sequence (DNA): TGCAGTGCCGTAACTAGCGGGAGGCCGGAGGAGACCCAGTACTTC. It specifies CSAVTSGRPEETQYF.

This chain links TRBV14 with TRBJ2-2; D gene uncertain. The CDR3 length is 14 residues. Germline-derived CDR1 and CDR2 are SGHDN and FVKESK. V dropped 1 base and J dropped 4 bases, with 7 bases sitting between them. CDR3 DNA sequence: TGTGCCAGCAGCCAAGGCAGATTCACCGGGGAGCTGTTTTTT. Protein sequence: CASSQGRFTGELFF.

The J gene is TRBJ2-2, the V gene TRBV14; possible D gene TRBD1, 5 bases. Per germline, CDR1 SGHDN and CDR2 FVKESK. The CDR3 is 17 residues long. V was shortened by 0 bases and J by 6 bases, with 17 bases between the two germline ends. The CDR3 sequence: CASSQDRTGPGSGELFF. The CDR3 region has the DNA TGTGCCAGCAGCCAAGATCGAACAGGCCCAGGATCCGGGGAGCTGTTTTTT.

The chain is built from TRBV7-6 and TRBJ2-2; D perhaps matches TRBD2 (6 bases). The CDR3 is 16 residues long. V dropped 2 bases and J dropped 5 bases, with 15 bases sitting between them. Per the germline V gene, CDR1 is SGHVS and CDR2 is FNYEAQ. CDR3: CASSLRASEKTGELFF. In nucleotides, the CDR3 is TGTGCCAGCAGCTTAAGGGCTAGCGAGAAGACCGGGGAGCTGTTTTTT. The full variable domain, in which reference TRBV7-6 and TRBJ2-2 provide the parts outside the CDR3, is GAGVSQSPRYKVTKRGQDVALRCDPISGHVSLYWYRQALGQGPEFLTYFNYEAQQDKSGLPNDRFSAERPEGSISTLTIQRTEQRDSAMYRCASSLRASEKTGELFFGEGSRLTVL.

Only a few counts were recorded for this clonotype. This chain uses TRBV14 with TRBJ2-3; D is uncertain. V lost 2 bases and J lost 2, with 8 bases in between. The CDR3 covers 14 residues. Germline CDR1 SGHDN, CDR2 FVKESK. In DNA form, the CDR3 reads TGTGCCAGCAGCCAACGTTTCCTCACAGATACGCAGTATTTT. This sequence encodes CASSQRFLTDTQYF.

This clonotype was detected only a few times. The V call is TRBV25-1, the J call TRBJ2-5, with D possibly matching TRBD2 (5 bases). The germline CDR1 and CDR2 sequences are MGHDK and SYGVNS. The length of the CDR3 is 14 residues. Deletions cut 3 bases from V and 2 bases from J, with 10 bases between. In nucleotides, the CDR3 is TGTGCCAGCAGTGATTCGGACTTTCAAGAGACCCAGTACTTC. This encodes CASSDSDFQETQYF.

The CDR3: CASSSLGLRSPGETQYF. Written as DNA, the CDR3 is TGTGCCAGCAGCTCCCTCGGCCTGAGATCACCAGGGGAGACCCAGTACTTC. V gene TRBV7-8 combines with J gene TRBJ2-5, with D perhaps matching TRBD1 (5 bases). The CDR3 consists of 17 residues. Germline CDR1 SGHVS, CDR2 FQNEAQ. Trimming cost V 4 bases and J 5 bases, with 23 bases left between them.

In this sample, this clonotype turned up a few times. The genes are TRBV18 and TRBJ1-1; D not certain. The CDR3 spans 14 residues. Deletions cut 3 bases from V and 0 bases from J, with 8 bases between. Germline V gives CDR1 KGHSH, CDR2 LQKENI. The CDR3 region has the DNA TGTGCCAGCTCACCTCTTGTGCTGAACACTGAAGCTTTCTTT. Its protein product is CASSPLVLNTEAFF.

CDR3 nucleotides: TGCGCCAGCACCGCTAGATCAACGGTGAACACTGAAGCTTTCTTT. Amino acid sequence: CASTARSTVNTEAFF. This chain links TRBV5-1 with TRBJ1-1; no reliable D call. CDR3 length: 15 amino acids. The germline V gene has CDR1 SGHRS and CDR2 YFSETQ. Trimming took 6 bases from V and 0 from J, leaving 15 bases between them.

The sample holds a few counts of this clonotype. The V call is TRBV12-3 or TRBV12-4, the J call TRBJ2-3; D not certain. V was clipped by 2 bases and J by 2 bases, with 8 bases between them. The length of the CDR3 is 14 residues. The DNA of the CDR3 is TGTGCCAGCAGTTTAATAGGCAACACAGATACGCAGTATTTT. As protein: CASSLIGNTDTQYF.

The gene calls are TRBV5-1 and TRBJ1-3; D not certain. This CDR3 is built from 14 residues. Trimming pared 0 bases from V and 11 bases from J, leaving 15 bases between. Germline V CDR1 and CDR2: SGHRS, YFSETQ. CDR3 residues: CASSLEPTTLAIYF. The CDR3 DNA is TGCGCCAGCAGCTTGGAACCCACTACCTTGGCCATATATTTT.

This clonotype was detected only a few times. The V and J genes are TRBV24-1 and TRBJ2-5, with D possibly being TRBD2 (6 bases). V was trimmed by 7 bases and J by 4 bases, leaving 9 bases between them. Germline-derived CDR1 and CDR2 are KGHDR and SFDVKD. This CDR3 comprises 12 residues. CDR3 in amino acids: CATRGGGETQYF. Written as DNA, the CDR3 is TGTGCCACCAGGGGGGGAGGAGAGACCCAGTACTTC.

The table lists this clonotype with a few counts. V and J are TRBV12-3 or TRBV12-4 and TRBJ1-2; D not certain. V lost 8 bases and J lost 2, with 15 bases in between. This CDR3 is built from 14 residues. CDR3 DNA sequence: TGTGCCAGCCTCCGAGGTGGAAGGAACTATGGCTACACCTTC. As protein: CASLRGGRNYGYTF.

V usage is TRBV28 and J usage is TRBJ1-5, with 7 nucleotides matching TRBD1. Germline values: CDR1 MDHEN, CDR2 SYDVKM. The CDR3 is made up of 15 amino acids. J was trimmed by 1 base and V by 6 bases; bases with no gene match: 6. For the CDR3, the DNA is TGTGCCAGCAGAGGCCTGGGACAGAGCAATCAGCCCCAGCATTTT. This gives the protein CASRGLGQSNQPQHF.

The table lists this clonotype with a few counts. This chain uses TRBV18 with TRBJ2-7; D is unclear. The germline gives CDR1 KGHSH, CDR2 LQKENI. The V and J ends lost 3 bases and 5 bases respectively, with 17 bases between them. The CDR3 loop spans 15 amino acids. CDR3 sequence reads: CASSPDFGPWNEQYF. CDR3 DNA: TGTGCCAGCTCACCGGATTTCGGCCCTTGGAACGAGCAGTACTTC. The variable domain in full, completed from reference TRBV18 and TRBJ2-7, reads NAGVMQNPRHLVRRRGQEARLRCSPMKGHSHVYWYRQLPEEGLKFMVYLQKENIIDESGMPKERFSAEFPKEGPSILRIQQVVRGDSAAYFCASSPDFGPWNEQYFGPGTRLTVT.

The genes are TRBV7-2 and TRBJ2-3, with 8 bases matching TRBD2. CDR1 and CDR2 (germline): SGHTA, FQGNSA. V lost 6 bases to trimming and J lost 5 bases; unmatched junction nucleotides: 10. This CDR3 spans 15 amino acids. CDR3 nucleotides: TGTGCCAGCAGTAGCTCGGGGGGGCTTGGAGATACGCAGTATTTT. Translated, it gives CASSSSGGLGDTQYF.

The chain is built from TRBV29-1 and TRBJ2-5; D perhaps matches TRBD2 (6 bases). The germline CDR1 and CDR2 sequences are SQVTM and ANQGSEA. The CDR3 totals 11 residues. The CDR3, as DNA: TGCGTGGCAGTCCGGGGGGAGACCCAGTACTTC. It yields the protein CVAVRGETQYF.

V and J are TRBV12-3 or TRBV12-4 and TRBJ1-1, with 8 bases that match TRBD1. The V gene end was trimmed by 2 bases and the J gene end by 5 bases; junction bases not matched to a gene: 10. This CDR3 spans 16 amino acids. CDR3 nucleotides: TGTGCCAGCAGTTTAAGGCGGCAGGGGGCGAGGACTGAAGCTTTCTTT. Amino acid sequence: CASSLRRQGARTEAFF.